This TCR beta chain emerged from a study of blood T cell repertoires in COVID-19. About the research overall: PBMCs, B-cell-depleted T cells, or T cells were the source of the cDNA or gDNA that made up the material.

Authors' data handling: Amplifying reference gene primers gave estimates of nucleated cell counts. Generated by immunoSEQ multiplex PCR, the TCRdb table keeps only in-frame clones and is missing some. The D gene and trimming were derived from the DNA, and the V and J assignments and clone size from that table. The sample shows under 400,000 clones, about nine tenths of them seen only once. Germline loops: CDR1 MNHEY, CDR2 SMNVEV (reference sequence). This CDR3 comprises 13 residues. V dropped 3 bases and J dropped 2 bases, with 5 bases sitting between them. V gene TRBV27 combines with J gene TRBJ1-5; unclear D gene. Material: PBMCs or T cells enriched from blood (not recorded which). This clonotype was obtained from a woman aged 25 to 39 who had been exposed to COVID-19. CDR3: CASSLFGNQPQHF. CDR3 DNA: TGTGCCAGCAGTTTGTTCGGCAATCAGCCCCAGCATTTT.